Listed below are T cell receptor beta chains from one sample, sequenced in a study of T-cell reconstitution after alpha-beta-depleted transplantation in children. A single record per CDR3 protein comes from TCRdb applying MiXCR to the PCR reads. The sample consists of 200,000 to 250,000 distinct CDR3 sequences, 8% to 10% of them appearing once. The source was PBMCs from the stem cell graft donor, collected from the stem cell graft. All receptors derive from a human donor who donated a stem cell graft to a child with acute lymphoblastic leukemia. The CDR3 runs from the conserved cysteine through the conserved F or W. The D gene is left open where the match is weak. Size is stated for part of the rows, as once, few or many counts, or as a class when the clone is expanded.

clone size | J gene | V gene | D gene | CDR3 DNA | CDR3 protein
. | TRBJ1-4 | TRBV11-3 | TRBD1 | TGTGTCTCGCAGGGGGCTCACGATGAAAAACTGTTTTTT | CVSQGAHDEKLFF
few | TRBJ2-1 | TRBV10-3 | TRBD2 | TGTGCCATCAGTGAATACGCGGGGGGGTCTGTAGGGAATGAGCAGTTCTTC | CAISEYAGGSVGNEQFF
. | TRBJ2-1 | TRBV7-9 | . | TGTGCCAGCAGCTTAGCGAATGGTTACCGTTCCTACAATGAGCAGTTCTTC | CASSLANGYRSYNEQFF
many | TRBJ1-5 | TRBV5-5 | . | TGTGCCAGCAGACCAGGGGTTGGCAATCAGCCCCAGCATTTT | CASRPGVGNQPQHF
. | TRBJ1-2 | TRBV19 | . | TGTGCCAGTAGTATCGGACAGCCGAAGGGCGGCTACACCTTC | CASSIGQPKGGYTF
few | TRBJ2-7 | TRBV7-2 | TRBD2 | TGTGCCAGCAGTAGGGACTACGGTGAGCAGTACTTC | CASSRDYGEQYF
many | TRBJ2-3 | TRBV10-3 | TRBD2 | TGTGCCATCAGTCTGAGACTAGCGGGGGGGAGCACAGATACGCAGTATTTT | CAISLRLAGGSTDTQYF
. | TRBJ1-1 | TRBV29-1 | . | TGCAGCGTTGATGTACAGGGAGGAGAGGCTTTCTTT | CSVDVQGGEAFF
many | TRBJ1-1 | TRBV3-1 | . | TGTGCCAGCAGCCCCCCCGGGGGGGCCGGGGGCACTGAAGCTTTCTTT | CASSPPGGAGGTEAFF
few | TRBJ2-7 | TRBV4-3 | . | TGCGCCAGCAGCCAAGGATTCAGAGGACTCTACGAGCAGTACTTC | CASSQGFRGLYEQYF
. | TRBJ2-7 | TRBV29-1 | . | TGCAGCGTTCGGGTTTACGGGGGGCCTTCTTACGAGCAGTACTTC | CSVRVYGGPSYEQYF
. | TRBJ1-1 | TRBV11-2 | . | TGTGCCAGCAGCGGAAGGGGTGGTATCACTGAAGCTTTCTTT | CASSGRGGITEAFF
. | TRBJ1-2 | TRBV12-3/TRBV12-4 | . | TGTGCCAGCAGGGTGTCTCAGACCCCCAACTATGGCTACACCTTC | CASRVSQTPNYGYTF
. | TRBJ1-2 | TRBV5-5 | TRBD1 | TGTGCCAGCAGCGGGGGGGCACCGGGACAGGGAATCTACTTC | CASSGGAPGQGIYF
few | TRBJ2-5 | TRBV19 | . | TGTGCCAGTAGTATATTTGAAGAGACCCAGTACTTC | CASSIFEETQYF